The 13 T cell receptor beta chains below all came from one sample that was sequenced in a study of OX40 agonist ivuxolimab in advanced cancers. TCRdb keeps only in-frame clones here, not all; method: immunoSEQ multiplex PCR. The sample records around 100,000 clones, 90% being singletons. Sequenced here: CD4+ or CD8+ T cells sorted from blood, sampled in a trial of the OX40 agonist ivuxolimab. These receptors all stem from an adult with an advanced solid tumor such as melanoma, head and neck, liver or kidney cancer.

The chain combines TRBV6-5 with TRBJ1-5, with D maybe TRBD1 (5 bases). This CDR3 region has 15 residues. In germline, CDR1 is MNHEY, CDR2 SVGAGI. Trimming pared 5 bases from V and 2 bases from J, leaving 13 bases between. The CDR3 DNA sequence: TGTGCCAGCAGTGTTCTGACCAGGGGCAATCAGCCCCAGCATTTT. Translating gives CASSVLTRGNQPQHF.

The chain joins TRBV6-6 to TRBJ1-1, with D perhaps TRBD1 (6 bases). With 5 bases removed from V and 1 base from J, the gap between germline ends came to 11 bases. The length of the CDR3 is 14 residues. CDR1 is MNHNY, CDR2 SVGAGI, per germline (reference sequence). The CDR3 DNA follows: TGTGCCAGCAGTCCGACAGGAAAGAACACTGAAGCTTTCTTT. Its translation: CASSPTGKNTEAFF.

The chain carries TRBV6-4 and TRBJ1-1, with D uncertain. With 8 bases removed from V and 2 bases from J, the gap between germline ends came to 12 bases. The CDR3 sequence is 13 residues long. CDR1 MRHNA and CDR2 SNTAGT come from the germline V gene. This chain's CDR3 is CASGVEENTEAFF. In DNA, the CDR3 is TGTGCCAGCGGCGTGGAAGAAAACACTGAAGCTTTCTTT.

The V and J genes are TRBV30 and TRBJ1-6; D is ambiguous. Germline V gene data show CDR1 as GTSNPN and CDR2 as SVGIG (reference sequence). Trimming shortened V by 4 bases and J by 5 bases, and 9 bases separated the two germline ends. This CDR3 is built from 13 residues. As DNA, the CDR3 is TGTGCCTGGACTCGGCAGAATAATTCACCCCTCCACTTT. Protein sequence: CAWTRQNNSPLHF.

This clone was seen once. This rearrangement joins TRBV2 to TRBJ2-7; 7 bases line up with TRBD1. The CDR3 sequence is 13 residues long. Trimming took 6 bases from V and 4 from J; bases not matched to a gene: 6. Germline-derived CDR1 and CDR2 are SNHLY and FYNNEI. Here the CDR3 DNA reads TGTGCCAGCAGCCCTGGACAGGAATACGAGCAGTACTTC. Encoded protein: CASSPGQEYEQYF. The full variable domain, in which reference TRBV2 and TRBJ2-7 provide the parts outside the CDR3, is EPEVTQTPSHQVTQMGQEVILRCVPISNHLYFYWYRQILGQKVEFLVSFYNNEISEKSEIFDDQFSVERPDGSNFTLKIRSTKLEDSAMYFCASSPGQEYEQYFGPGTRLTVT.

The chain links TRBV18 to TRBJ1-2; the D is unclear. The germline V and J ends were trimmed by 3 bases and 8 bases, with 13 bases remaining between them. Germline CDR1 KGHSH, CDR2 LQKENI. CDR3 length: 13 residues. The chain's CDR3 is CASSPETWTGYTF. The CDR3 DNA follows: TGTGCCAGCTCACCTGAGACGTGGACGGGCTACACCTTC.

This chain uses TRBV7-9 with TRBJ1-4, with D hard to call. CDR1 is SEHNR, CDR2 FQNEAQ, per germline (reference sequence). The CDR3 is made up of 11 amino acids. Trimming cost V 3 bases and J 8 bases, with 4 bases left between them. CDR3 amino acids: CASSFEEKLFF. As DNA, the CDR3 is TGTGCCAGCAGCTTTGAGGAAAAACTGTTTTTT.

CDR3 residues: CASSSDRGLYEQYF. The DNA for the CDR3 is TGCGCCAGCAGCTCTGACAGGGGTCTCTACGAGCAGTACTTC. The chain recombines TRBV5-1 with TRBJ2-7, with TRBD1 identical over 8 bases. Unmatched junction bases numbered 5, after V lost 3 bases and J lost 3 bases. This CDR3 comprises 14 residues. CDR1 and CDR2 (germline): SGHRS, YFSETQ.

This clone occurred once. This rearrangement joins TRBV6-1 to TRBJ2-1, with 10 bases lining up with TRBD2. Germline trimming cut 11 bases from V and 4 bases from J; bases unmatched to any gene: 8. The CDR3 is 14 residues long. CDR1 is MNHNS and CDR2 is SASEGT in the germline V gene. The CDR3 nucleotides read TGTGCCGTGACTATAGCGGGGGGTTACAATGAGCAGTTCTTC. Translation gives CAVTIAGGYNEQFF.

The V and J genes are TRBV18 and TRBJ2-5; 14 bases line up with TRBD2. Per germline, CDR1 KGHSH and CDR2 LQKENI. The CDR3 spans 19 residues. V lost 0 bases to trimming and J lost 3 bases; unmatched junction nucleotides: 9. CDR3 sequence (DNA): TGTGCCAGCTCACCACCGGGACTAGCGGGGGCCCCGCCTAAAGAGACCCAGTACTTC. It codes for CASSPPGLAGAPPKETQYF.

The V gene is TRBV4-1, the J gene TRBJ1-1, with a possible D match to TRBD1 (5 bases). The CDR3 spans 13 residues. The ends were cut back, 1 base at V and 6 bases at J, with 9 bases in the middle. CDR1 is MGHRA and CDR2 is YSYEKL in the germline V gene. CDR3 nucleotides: TGCGCCAGCAGCCAAGGACAGTCATCTGAAGCTTTCTTT. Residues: CASSQGQSSEAFF.

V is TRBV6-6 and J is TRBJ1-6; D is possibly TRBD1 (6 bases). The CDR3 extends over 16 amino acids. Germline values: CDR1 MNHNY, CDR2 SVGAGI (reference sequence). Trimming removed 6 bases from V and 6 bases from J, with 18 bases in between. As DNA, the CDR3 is TGTGCCAGCAGGCAGAAACAGGGCTCGGGTAATTCACCCCTCCACTTT. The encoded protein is CASRQKQGSGNSPLHF.

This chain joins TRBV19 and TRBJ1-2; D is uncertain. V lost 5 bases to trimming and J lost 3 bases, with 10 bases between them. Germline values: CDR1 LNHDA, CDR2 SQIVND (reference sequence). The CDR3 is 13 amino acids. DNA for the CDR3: TGTGCCAGTAGTCCCGACTTGGACTATGGCTACACCTTC. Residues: CASSPDLDYGYTF.